The 17 T cell receptor beta chains below all came from one sample that was sequenced in a study of STAT3 mutations in large granular lymphocyte leukemia. Whole-study results and caveats: Every T-LGLL patient had at least one immunodominant TCRbeta clonotype.

These receptors have no identified antigens. The table came from immunoSEQ multiplex PCR; TCRdb's copy has only in-frame clones and leaves some out. The sample contains 4,500 to 5,500 clones, 70% to 80% of which appear only once. The sample consisted of PBMCs. Every receptor here comes from a human donor with T large granular lymphocyte leukemia. Some clones in this sample may be carry-over from other donors' samples.

This clone was seen a handful of times. This chain links TRBV5-4 with TRBJ2-3; D not certain. Between the trimmed V and J ends, which lost 5 bases and 7 bases, there was a span of 17 bases. The CDR3 is made up of 14 amino acids. Germline CDR1 SGHNT, CDR2 YYREEE (reference sequence). The CDR3 region has the DNA TGTGCCAGCAGACCCGAGACCTTTTCCCATACGCAGTATTTT. Protein: CASRPETFSHTQYF.

The chain is built from TRBV4-1 and TRBJ1-5; D unclear. The V gene lost 3 bases and the J gene lost 4 bases, with 7 bases spanning the gap. The germline gives CDR1 MGHRA, CDR2 YSYEKL. The CDR3 sequence is 13 residues long. The CDR3 DNA reads TGCGCCAGCAGCCAGGAACCGAATCAGCCCCAGCATTTT. Protein product: CASSQEPNQPQHF.

The V call is TRBV6-1, the J call TRBJ2-5; D is tentatively TRBD1 or TRBD2 (6 bases each). Germline lookup yields CDR1 MNHNS and CDR2 SASEGT. CDR3 length: 15 amino acids. V lost 7 bases and J 4 bases, leaving 19 bases between the germline ends. This chain's CDR3 is CASTSPAGGGETQYF. CDR3 nucleotide sequence: TGTGCCAGCACCTCTCCGGCCGGGGGCGGAGAGACCCAGTACTTC.

This sequence joins TRBV5-6 and TRBJ2-7; tentatively, D is TRBD2 (5 bases). CDR1 SGHDT and CDR2 YYEEEE come from the germline V gene. V was pared by 4 bases and J by 3 bases, with 14 bases between. The CDR3 contains 14 residues. The CDR3 reads CASSKDFPGYEQYF. CDR3 DNA sequence: TGTGCCAGCAGCAAGGACTTCCCTGGCTACGAGCAGTACTTC.

The rearrangement uses TRBV5-1 and TRBJ1-2; D is perhaps TRBD1 (5 bases). Germline values: CDR1 SGHRS, CDR2 YFSETQ. CDR3 size: 15 residues. Trimming took off 0 bases at V and 10 bases at J, with 19 bases between the two ends. The CDR3 sequence: CASSLAGIGEIDYTF. The CDR3, as DNA: TGCGCCAGCAGCTTGGCCGGAATAGGGGAGATCGACTACACCTTC. Supplemented by reference TRBV5-1 and TRBJ1-2, the full variable domain reads KAGVTQTPRYLIKTRGQQVTLSCSPISGHRSVSWYQQTPGQGLQFLFEYFSETQRNKGNFPGRFSGRQFSNSRSEMNVSTLELGDSALYLCASSLAGIGEIDYTFGSGTRLTVV.

The chain has TRBV6-5 and TRBJ2-7; 7 nucleotides agree with TRBD1. The CDR3 sequence is 15 residues long. V lost 0 bases to trimming and J lost 1 base; unmatched junction nucleotides: 3. Germline CDR1 and CDR2: MNHEY and SVGAGI. The CDR3 loop reads CASSYSTTGSYEQYF. As DNA, the CDR3 is TGTGCCAGCAGTTACTCGACGACAGGGTCCTACGAGCAGTACTTC.

V is TRBV9 and J is TRBJ1-2, with no clear D. Germline CDR1 reads SGDLS; CDR2 reads YYNGEE. This CDR3 region has 14 residues. Deletions cut 4 bases from V and 8 bases from J, with 18 bases between. In DNA form, the CDR3 reads TGTGCCAGCAGCCCACGACTATCCGCAAGCGGCTACACCTTC. This sequence encodes CASSPRLSASGYTF.

CDR3 sequence (DNA): TGTGCCAGCAGCTCCGGACAGGGGCGGTTGAGTGGCTACACCTTC. Protein: CASSSGQGRLSGYTF. The genes are TRBV7-9 and TRBJ1-2; 9 bases agree with TRBD1. The CDR3 length is 15 residues. After removal of 4 bases from V and 7 bases from J, the junction contained 10 bases not matched to a gene. CDR1 and CDR2 from the germline V gene are SEHNR and FQNEAQ (reference sequence).

The chain has TRBV6-5 and TRBJ1-5; 7 nucleotides align to TRBD1. The CDR3 totals 14 residues. Germline CDR1 reads MNHEY; CDR2 reads SVGAGI. V trimming: 5 bases; J trimming: 4 bases; junction bases outside the gene matches: 5. The CDR3: CASSPGGRNQPQHF. CDR3 nucleotide sequence: TGTGCCAGCAGTCCAGGGGGGAGGAATCAGCCCCAGCATTTT.

This rearrangement joins TRBV18 to TRBJ2-3; D unclear. The CDR3 loop spans 14 amino acids. Germline V gene data show CDR1 as KGHSH and CDR2 as LQKENI. V lost 0 bases to trimming and J lost 0 bases, with 4 bases between them. The CDR3 reads CASSPPQSTDTQYF. Written as DNA, the CDR3 is TGTGCCAGCTCACCACCACAGAGCACAGATACGCAGTATTTT.

The chain recombines TRBV5-1 with TRBJ1-1; D call uncertain. Trimming took 0 bases from V and 7 from J, leaving 10 bases between them. There are 13 residues in the CDR3. Per the germline V gene, CDR1 is SGHRS and CDR2 is YFSETQ. The DNA of the CDR3 is TGCGCCAGCAGCTTGGTCGGGAAACTTGAAGCTTTCTTT. Protein sequence: CASSLVGKLEAFF.

This sequence joins TRBV5-1 and TRBJ2-7; 9 bases are shared with TRBD1. J lost 5 bases, V lost 3 bases, and 6 bases had no gene match. The CDR3 has 14 amino acids. Germline V CDR1 and CDR2: SGHRS, YFSETQ. The CDR3 region has the DNA TGCGCCAGCAGCTCCCCGGGACAGGGCGACGAGCAGTACTTC. Translating gives CASSSPGQGDEQYF.

The J gene is TRBJ2-5, the V gene TRBV30, with TRBD2 matching over 7 bases. The CDR3 is 14 amino acids. Trimming cost V 0 bases and J 3 bases; bases outside gene matches: 4. Per germline, CDR1 GTSNPN and CDR2 SVGIG (reference sequence). Here the CDR3 DNA reads TGTGCCTGGAGTGTATCAGGGACTAAAGAGACCCAGTACTTC. Translated: CAWSVSGTKETQYF.

The chain links TRBV7-9 to TRBJ1-2; D unclear. Trimming shortened V by 11 bases and J by 1 base, and 20 bases separated the two germline ends. This CDR3 comprises 15 residues. Germline CDR1 reads SEHNR; CDR2 reads FQNEAQ (reference sequence). The chain's CDR3 is CAANSGVNFNYGYTF. The DNA of the CDR3 is TGTGCCGCGAACTCGGGTGTAAACTTTAACTATGGCTACACCTTC. The variable domain in full, with the rest retrieved from reference TRBV7-9 and TRBJ1-2, is DTGVSQNPRHKITKRGQNVTFRCDPISEHNRLYWYRQTLGQGPEFLTYFQNEAQLEKSRLLSDRFSAERPKGSFSTLEIQRTEQGDSAMYLCAANSGVNFNYGYTFGSGTRLTVV.

The rearrangement joins TRBV7-9 to TRBJ1-1; D not resolved. The ends were cut back, 1 base at V and 11 bases at J, with 11 bases in the middle. The germline V gene encodes CDR1 SEHNR and CDR2 FQNEAQ (reference sequence). The CDR3 loop spans 12 amino acids. The CDR3 DNA is TGTGCCAGCAGCTTAGGGAACAGAGACGCTTTCTTT. Its protein product is CASSLGNRDAFF.

The J gene is TRBJ2-7, the V gene TRBV5-1, with D possibly being TRBD1 (6 bases). Between the trimmed V and J ends, which lost 0 bases and 0 bases, there was a span of 10 bases. Per the germline V gene, CDR1 is SGHRS and CDR2 is YFSETQ. The CDR3 extends over 15 amino acids. CDR3 sequence: CASSLGTEGSYEQYF. The CDR3 bases are TGCGCCAGCAGCTTGGGGACAGAAGGCTCCTACGAGCAGTACTTC.

This chain joins TRBV30 and TRBJ2-5, with 9 nucleotides matching TRBD2. V gave up 1 base and J gave up 1 base; unmatched junction bases: 16. Germline CDR1 and CDR2: GTSNPN and SVGIG (reference sequence). The CDR3 is made up of 19 amino acids. CDR3 loop: CAWSEEGGRAGGFQETQYF. In DNA, the CDR3 is TGTGCCTGGAGTGAGGAAGGGGGAAGAGCGGGGGGTTTCCAAGAGACCCAGTACTTC.